The entry that follows covers one T cell receptor beta chain sequence. Its antigen remains unknown. Quantitative 5'-RACE with molecular barcodes was used to make the TCR beta libraries. Each CDR3 protein is one row after TCRdb ran MiXCR on the 5' RACE reads. The table has under 950,000 distinct CDR3 sequences, about 20% seen once; the top ten hold under 20%. The CDR3 is 13 amino acids. The V gene's germline CDR1 is SQVTM and CDR2 ANQGSEA. Trimming took 8 bases from V and 1 from J, leaving 14 bases between them. This record belongs to a study of CD8 T cells in ankylosing spondylitis. Study results and caveats: Past studies reported some motif variants in reactive arthritis synovial fluid and blood. There was reportedly significant enrichment of clones that were disease-linked in matched ankylosing spondylitis synovial fluid. Disease-linked clones bore a CD8+ phenotype, appearing relatively rarely in peripheral blood. Apparently characteristic of ankylosing spondylitis blood was a TCR beta motif (about eight highly homologous variants).

The sequencing sample was made of blood, either unsorted or a sorted T cell fraction (not recorded which). This clonotype was sampled from a male donor with ankylosing spondylitis. This chain joins TRBV29-1 and TRBJ1-1; a possible D gene is TRBD1 (6 bases). The CDR3 region is CSSKGGGNTEAFF. CDR3 nucleotide sequence: TGCAGCTCAAAGGGAGGGGGGAACACTGAAGCTTTCTTT.